This T cell receptor beta chain was sequenced for a study of technical replicates of blood from a handful of donors. Sequenced by immunoSEQ multiplex PCR; TCRdb stores in-frame clones only, minus some. The profile shows more than 60,000 clones, approximately 95% of them singletons. The germline gives CDR1 MDHEN, CDR2 SYDVKM. V trimming: 3 bases; J trimming: 11 bases; junction bases outside the gene matches: 7. The CDR3 covers 13 residues. Sequenced material: T cells isolated from PBMCs. This sequence joins TRBV28 and TRBJ1-1, with 9 nucleotides matching TRBD1. The receptor's source is a human donor in good health. In DNA, the CDR3 is TGTGCCAGCAGTTTCCGGGACAGGGAAGTGGCTTTCTTT. Translated: CASSFRDREVAFF.